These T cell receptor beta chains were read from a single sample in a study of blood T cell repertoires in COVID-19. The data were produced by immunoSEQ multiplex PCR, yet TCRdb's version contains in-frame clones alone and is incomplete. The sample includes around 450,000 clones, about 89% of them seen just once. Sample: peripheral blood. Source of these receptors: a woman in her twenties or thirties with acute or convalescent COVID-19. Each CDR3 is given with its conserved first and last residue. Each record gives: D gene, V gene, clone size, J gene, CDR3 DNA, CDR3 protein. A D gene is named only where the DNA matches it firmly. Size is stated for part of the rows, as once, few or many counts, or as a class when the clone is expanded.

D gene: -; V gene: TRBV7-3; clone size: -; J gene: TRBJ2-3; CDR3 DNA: TGTGCCAGCAGTCCCGAGAGCACAGATACGCAGTATTTT; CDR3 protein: CASSPESTDTQYF
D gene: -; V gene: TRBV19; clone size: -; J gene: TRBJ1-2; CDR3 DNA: TGTGCCAGTAGTCCCCTATCCAACTATGGCTACACCTTC; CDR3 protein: CASSPLSNYGYTF
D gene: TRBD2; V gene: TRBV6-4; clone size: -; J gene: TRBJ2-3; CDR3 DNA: TGTGCCAGCAACGTTAAGCGGGGGGCCGGGGATACGCAGTATTTT; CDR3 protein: CASNVKRGAGDTQYF
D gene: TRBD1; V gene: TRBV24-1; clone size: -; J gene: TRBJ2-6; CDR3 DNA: TGTGCCACCAGTGATCCCGACCCGACAGGGACCTCTGGGGCCAACGTCCTGACTTTC; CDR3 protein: CATSDPDPTGTSGANVLTF
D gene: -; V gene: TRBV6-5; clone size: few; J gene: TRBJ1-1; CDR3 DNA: TGTGCCAGCAGTAAATACGACAGGAACACTGAAGCTTTCTTT; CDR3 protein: CASSKYDRNTEAFF
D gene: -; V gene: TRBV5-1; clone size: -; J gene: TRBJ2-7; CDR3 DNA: TGCGCCAGCAGCACCGGGGTCGGATACGAGCAGTACTTC; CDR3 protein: CASSTGVGYEQYF
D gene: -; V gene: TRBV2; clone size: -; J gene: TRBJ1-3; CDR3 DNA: TGTGCCAGCAGGAAGGACAGAACATACTCTGGAAACACCATATATTTT; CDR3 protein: CASRKDRTYSGNTIYF
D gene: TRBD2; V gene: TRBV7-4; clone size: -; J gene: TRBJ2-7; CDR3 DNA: TGTGCCAGCGGGGAGGGCGCCTACGAGCAGTACTTC; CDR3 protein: CASGEGAYEQYF
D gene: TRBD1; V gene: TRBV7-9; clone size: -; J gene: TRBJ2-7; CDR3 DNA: TGTGCCAGCAGCTTAGATTTTTCAGGGGACAGGGTCGACGAGCAGTACTTC; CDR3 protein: CASSLDFSGDRVDEQYF
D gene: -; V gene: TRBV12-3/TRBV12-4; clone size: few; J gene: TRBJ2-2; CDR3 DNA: TGTGCCAGCTGCGCCACCGGGGAGCTGTTTTTT; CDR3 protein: CASCATGELFF
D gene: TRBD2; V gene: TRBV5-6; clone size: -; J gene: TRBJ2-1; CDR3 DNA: TGTGCCAGCAGCTTGGCGGGACTAGTTCAGAATGAGCAGTTCTTC; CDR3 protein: CASSLAGLVQNEQFF
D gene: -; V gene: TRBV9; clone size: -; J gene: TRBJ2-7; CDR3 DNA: TGTGCCAGCAGCGGCGGGACCGGGCATGTGGCTAGGGACCCCTACGAGCAGTACTTC; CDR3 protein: CASSGGTGHVARDPYEQYF
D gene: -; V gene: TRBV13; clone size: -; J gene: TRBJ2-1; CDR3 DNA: TGTGCCAGTACAATAATAGGGGACAATGAGCAGTTCTTC; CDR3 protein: CASTIIGDNEQFF
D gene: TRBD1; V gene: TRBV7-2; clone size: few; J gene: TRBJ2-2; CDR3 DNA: TGTGCCAGCAGCCGCACTCTTATAGGGGGCGGCGGGGAGCTGTTTTTT; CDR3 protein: CASSRTLIGGGGELFF
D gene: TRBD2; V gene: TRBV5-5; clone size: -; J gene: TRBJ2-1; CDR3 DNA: TGTGCCAGCAGCTGGGCATGGGGAGCGGGGGTGAGGGGAGCTGAGCAGTTCTTC; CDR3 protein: CASSWAWGAGVRGAEQFF
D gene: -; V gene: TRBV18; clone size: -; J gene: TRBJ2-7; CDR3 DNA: TGTGCCAGCTCACCTAACCGGGACACGAACTACGAGCAGTACTTC; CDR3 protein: CASSPNRDTNYEQYF
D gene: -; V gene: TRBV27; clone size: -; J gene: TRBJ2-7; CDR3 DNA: TGTGCCAGCAGTTTATTAAAGGGACACAGGTACGAGCAGTACTTC; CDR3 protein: CASSLLKGHRYEQYF
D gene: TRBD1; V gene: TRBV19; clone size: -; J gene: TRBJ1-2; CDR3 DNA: TGTGCCAGACCCCCGAGGGACAGGGAAAATGGCTACACCTTC; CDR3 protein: CARPPRDRENGYTF
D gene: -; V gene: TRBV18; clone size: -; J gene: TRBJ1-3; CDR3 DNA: TGTGCCAGCTCACCATCTACGCAGGGAAGGATCACTGGAAACACCATATATTTT; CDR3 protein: CASSPSTQGRITGNTIYF
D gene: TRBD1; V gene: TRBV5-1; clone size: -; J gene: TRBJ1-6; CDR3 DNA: TGCGCCAGCAGCTTGGACAGGGGATCACCCCTCCACTTT; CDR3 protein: CASSLDRGSPLHF
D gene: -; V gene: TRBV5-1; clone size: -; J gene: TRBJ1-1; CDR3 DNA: TGCGCCAGCAGCTTGGATCGGGGGTCGGCCACTGAAGCTTTCTTT; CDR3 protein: CASSLDRGSATEAFF
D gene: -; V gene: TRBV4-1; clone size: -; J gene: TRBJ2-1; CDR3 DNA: TGCGCCAGCAGCCAATTTGGCGCTGACTGGCGTCTCAACAATGAGCAGTTCTTC; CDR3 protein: CASSQFGADWRLNNEQFF
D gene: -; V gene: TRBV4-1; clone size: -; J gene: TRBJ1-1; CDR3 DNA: TGCGCCAGCAGCCAAGGATCAGGCAGGGCCGACTCCGTTGAAGCTTTCTTT; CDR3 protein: CASSQGSGRADSVEAFF
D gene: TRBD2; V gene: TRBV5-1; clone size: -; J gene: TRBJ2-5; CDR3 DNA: TGCGCCAGCAGCACCGGGACTAGCGGGTTGCAAGAGACCCAGTACTTC; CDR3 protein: CASSTGTSGLQETQYF
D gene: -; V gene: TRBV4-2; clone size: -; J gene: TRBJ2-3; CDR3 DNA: TGTGCCAGCAGCCCCGGCACCCGGGGACAAAGCACAGATACGCAGTATTTT; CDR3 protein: CASSPGTRGQSTDTQYF